One and the same sample provided the 6 T cell receptor beta chains below, sequenced in a study of shared clonotypes between healthy human individuals. Sequencing used immunoSEQ multiplex PCR; TCRdb keeps in-frame clones, though not all of them. The repertoire has 530,000 or so clones, 60% to 80% of them found once; the top ten carry around 12%. Sequenced material: PBMCs. These receptors were obtained from a woman in her forties in good health. Some clones in this sample may be carry-over from other donors' samples.

The chain recombines TRBV19 with TRBJ2-7, with 10 bases lining up with TRBD2. Germline V lookup: CDR1 LNHDA, CDR2 SQIVND (reference sequence). With 5 bases clipped from V and 2 bases from J, the junction kept 3 bases outside the gene matches. The CDR3 loop spans 14 amino acids. This CDR3 reads CASSAAGGPYEQYF. CDR3 nucleotide sequence: TGTGCCAGTAGTGCAGCGGGAGGGCCCTACGAGCAGTACTTC.

Here the CDR3 DNA reads TGTGCCAGAAGCTACGGATACATTCAGTACTTC. Its protein is CARSYGYIQYF. This rearrangement joins TRBV5-3 to TRBJ2-4, with D unclear. TRBV5-3 is given ORF status, its function remaining uncertain. V gave up 3 bases and J gave up 8 bases, with 6 bases separating them. There are 11 residues in the CDR3.

A few counts support this clone. The genes are TRBV2 and TRBJ1-5; D uncertain. The CDR3 is 14 amino acids. V gave up 3 bases and J gave up 0 bases, with 6 bases separating them. Per germline, CDR1 SNHLY and CDR2 FYNNEI. In DNA form, the CDR3 reads TGTGCCAGCAGTGAGCTGAGTAGCAATCAGCCCCAGCATTTT. Residues: CASSELSSNQPQHF.

The J gene is TRBJ2-1, the V gene TRBV29-1; tentatively, D is TRBD1 (6 bases). Germline values: CDR1 SQVTM, CDR2 ANQGSEA. The ends were cut back, 4 bases at V and 4 bases at J, with 14 bases in the middle. The CDR3 contains 14 residues. CDR3 sequence (DNA): TGCAGCGTTGTCGGAAGGGGGTTGTACAATGAGCAGTTCTTC. It specifies CSVVGRGLYNEQFF.

V gene TRBV30 combines with J gene TRBJ2-5; tentative D call: TRBD2 (6 bases). The ends were cut back, 3 bases at V and 4 bases at J, with 15 bases in the middle. The CDR3 totals 14 residues. Looked up from germline, CDR1 is GTSNPN and CDR2 is SVGIG (reference sequence). The CDR3 nucleotides are TGTGCCTGGAGACCCCTGGGGAGGCGAGAGACCCAGTACTTC. Translated: CAWRPLGRRETQYF.

The V gene is TRBV28, the J gene TRBJ1-1, with D possibly TRBD1 on 6 matching bases. Germline assignment: CDR1 MDHEN and CDR2 SYDVKM. The CDR3 consists of 14 residues. The V end lost 4 bases, the J end lost 0 bases, and 9 bases lay between the germline ends. The CDR3 region has the DNA TGTGCCAGCAGTTCTAGGGGGGTGAACACTGAAGCTTTCTTT. Translating it yields CASSSRGVNTEAFF.